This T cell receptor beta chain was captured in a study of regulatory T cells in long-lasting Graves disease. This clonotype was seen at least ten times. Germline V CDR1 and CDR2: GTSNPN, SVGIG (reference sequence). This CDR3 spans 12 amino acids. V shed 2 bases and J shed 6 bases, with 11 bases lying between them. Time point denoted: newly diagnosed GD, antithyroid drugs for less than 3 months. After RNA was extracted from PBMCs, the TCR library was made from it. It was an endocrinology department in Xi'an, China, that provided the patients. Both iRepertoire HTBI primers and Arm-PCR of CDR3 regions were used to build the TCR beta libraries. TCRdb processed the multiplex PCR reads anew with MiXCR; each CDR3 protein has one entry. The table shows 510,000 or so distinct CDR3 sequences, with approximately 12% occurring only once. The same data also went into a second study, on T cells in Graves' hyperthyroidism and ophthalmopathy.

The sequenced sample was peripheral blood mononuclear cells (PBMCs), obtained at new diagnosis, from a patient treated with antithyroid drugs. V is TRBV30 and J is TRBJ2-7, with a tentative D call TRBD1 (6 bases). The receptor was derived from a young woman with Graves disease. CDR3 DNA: TGTGCCTGGAGTAGAGGGGGACCCGAGCAGTACTTC. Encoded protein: CAWSRGGPEQYF.